The clone carrying this T cell receptor beta chain was counted many times. The observed sequence ends 3 residues before the CDR3 terminus, with the missing tail filled in from the germline J gene. Patients and controls were mostly of Caucasian heritage. The CDR3 spans 15 residues. The ends were cut back, 4 bases at V and 0 bases at J, with 10 bases in the middle. CDR1 and CDR2 from the germline V gene are SGHRS and YFSETQ. This specimen belongs to a study of T cell clonality in common variable immunodeficiency. CVID and control samples used equivalent genomic DNA input. Some clones are missing from TCRdb's copy, which holds only in-frame ones; the method was immunoSEQ multiplex PCR. This record lists roughly 40,000 clones, none seen once only, and the top ten clones contain about 1.3%.

The TCR was taken from a person between 18 and 75 years old in good health. Source material: peripheral blood mononuclear cells. The chain employs TRBV5-1 and TRBJ1-4, with no clear D. CDR3 bases read: TGCGCCAGCAGCCTGAACACCGCAACTAATGAAAAA. This codes for CASSLNTATNEK. The full-length CDR3 reads as CASSLNTATNEKLFF.